This T cell receptor beta chain comes out of a study of cytomegalovirus exposure and HLA in healthy donors. Study-level findings and limits: A later analysis linked around 15,000 TCR beta sequences to HLA alleles at 0.05 false discovery rate.

CDR1 is LNHDA and CDR2 is SQIVND in the germline V gene (reference sequence). The ends were cut back, 2 bases at V and 5 bases at J, with 19 bases in the middle. The CDR3 loop spans 17 amino acids. Primers included in the PCR were 60 Vbeta and 13 Jbeta primers. Clones were sequenced by immunoSEQ multiplex PCR, and TCRdb holds only the in-frame ones, with some missing. Among about 190,000 clones, about 90% were seen once, and the ten largest hold approximately 0.98%. The donors were healthy bone marrow donors. A remark on this clone: The antigen is undetermined.

This TCR came from a boy aged 2 to 10 in good health and CMV-seronegative. This chain uses TRBV19 with TRBJ1-5, with D perhaps TRBD1 (5 bases). The sequenced sample consisted of PBMCs. CDR3 bases: TGTGCCAGTAGTATATCCCCCCTAGGGGCCCTGTATCAGCCCCAGCATTTT. Translated: CASSISPLGALYQPQHF.